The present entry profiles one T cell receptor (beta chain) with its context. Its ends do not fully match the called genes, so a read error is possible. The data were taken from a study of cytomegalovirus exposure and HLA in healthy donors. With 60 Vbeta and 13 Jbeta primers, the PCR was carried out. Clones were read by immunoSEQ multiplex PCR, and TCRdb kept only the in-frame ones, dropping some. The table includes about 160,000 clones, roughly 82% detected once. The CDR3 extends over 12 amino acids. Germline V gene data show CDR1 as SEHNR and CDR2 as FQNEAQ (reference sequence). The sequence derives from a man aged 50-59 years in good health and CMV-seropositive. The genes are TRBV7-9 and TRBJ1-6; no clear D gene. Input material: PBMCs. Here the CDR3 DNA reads TGTTCCAGCAGCACACCCAATTCACCCCTCCACTTT. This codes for CSSSTPNSPLHF. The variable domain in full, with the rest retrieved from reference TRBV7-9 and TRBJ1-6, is DTGVSQNPRHKITKRGQNVTFRCDPISEHNRLYWYRQTLGQGPEFLTYFQNEAQLEKSRLLSDRFSAERPKGSFSTLEIQRTEQGDSAMYLCSSSTPNSPLHFGNGTRLTVT.